Each of the 13 T cell receptor beta chains below was sequenced from the same sample in a study of CD8 T cells in ankylosing spondylitis. Via MiXCR, TCRdb re-called the 5' RACE reads, giving one row per CDR3 protein. There are roughly 250,000 distinct CDR3 sequences in the sample; about 10% occur only once, and about 3% lies in the top ten. Sequenced input: blood, either unsorted or a sorted T cell fraction (not recorded which). The receptors stem from a male donor with ankylosing spondylitis or in good health (not recorded which).

This clonotype was detected many times. Here the CDR3 reads CASSDPAGGPKVAGELFF. CDR3 sequence (DNA): TGCGCCAGCAGCGATCCAGCGGGAGGGCCGAAAGTTGCCGGGGAGCTGTTTTTT. J is TRBJ2-2 and V is TRBV5-1, with 10 bases aligning to TRBD2. The germline V gene encodes CDR1 SGHRS and CDR2 YFSETQ. The ends lost 4 bases at V and 6 bases at J; junction bases unmatched: 15. This CDR3 region has 18 residues.

This clonotype has at least ten counts. The chain recombines TRBV12-3 or TRBV12-4 with TRBJ2-6, with D hard to call. Trimming removed 5 bases from V and 0 bases from J, with 14 bases in between. The CDR3 loop spans 17 amino acids. CDR3 in amino acids: CASSPRAVYSGANVLTF. CDR3 in DNA: TGTGCCAGCAGTCCCCGGGCGGTCTACTCTGGGGCCAACGTCCTGACTTTC.

This clonotype was counted ten times or more. The rearrangement joins TRBV5-6 to TRBJ2-3; D is perhaps TRBD1 (5 bases). Trimming cost V 3 bases and J 1 base, with 9 bases left between them. The CDR3 totals 14 residues. In germline, CDR1 is SGHDT, CDR2 YYEEEE. As DNA, the CDR3 is TGTGCCAGCAGCTCTGAGACAGGCACAGATACGCAGTATTTT. Protein product: CASSSETGTDTQYF.

This clonotype was detected ten times or more. The rearrangement uses TRBV2 and TRBJ1-2, with 10 bases matching TRBD1. Germline V CDR1 and CDR2: SNHLY, FYNNEI. This CDR3 is built from 13 residues. Trimming removed 4 bases from V and 7 bases from J; junction bases left unmatched: 3. In DNA, the CDR3 is TGTGCCAGCAGTGTAGACAGGGGGCTTGGCTACACCTTC. Encoded protein: CASSVDRGLGYTF.

This clonotype was counted at least ten times. The chain joins TRBV5-1 to TRBJ2-2, with D tentatively TRBD2 (5 bases). V dropped 4 bases and J dropped 4 bases, with 17 bases sitting between them. The CDR3 length is 16 residues. Germline assignment: CDR1 SGHRS and CDR2 YFSETQ. DNA of the CDR3: TGCGCCAGCAGCCCATTTGGAGGTGCAGGCACCGGGGAGCTGTTTTTT. Encoded protein: CASSPFGGAGTGELFF.

This clonotype was detected many times. The J gene is TRBJ1-4, the V gene TRBV6-5; the D is unclear. The CDR3 is 17 residues long. Trimming stripped 0 bases from V and 0 bases from J, with 11 bases between. Germline values: CDR1 MNHEY, CDR2 SVGAGI. The chain's CDR3 is CASSYSPPHATNEKLFF. The CDR3 DNA follows: TGTGCCAGCAGTTACTCCCCCCCCCATGCAACTAATGAAAAACTGTTTTTT.

This chain uses TRBV30 with TRBJ1-2, with D unclear. The CDR3 runs to 10 residues. CDR1 and CDR2 from the germline V gene are GTSNPN and SVGIG (reference sequence). V was clipped by 6 bases and J by 3 bases, with 5 bases between them. CDR3 protein: CACAYYGYTF. The CDR3, as DNA: TGTGCCTGTGCTTACTATGGCTACACCTTC.

This clonotype showed up many times. The chain is built from TRBV20-1 and TRBJ2-7, with 7 positions matching TRBD1. Germline CDR1 DFQATT, CDR2 SNEGSKA (reference sequence). Germline trimming cut 0 bases from V and 3 bases from J; bases unmatched to any gene: 8. The CDR3 extends over 15 amino acids. CDR3 sequence reads: CSARDRGTEGYEQYF. CDR3 in DNA: TGCAGTGCTAGAGATCGTGGGACAGAAGGCTACGAGCAGTACTTC.

Many counts were recorded for this clonotype. V usage is TRBV30 and J usage is TRBJ1-1; D is unclear. Germline CDR1 reads GTSNPN; CDR2 reads SVGIG (reference sequence). This CDR3 has 13 residues. The ends were cut back, 5 bases at V and 3 bases at J, with 13 bases in the middle. CDR3 amino acids: CAWANGIYTEAFF. In DNA, the CDR3 is TGTGCCTGGGCGAACGGTATTTACACTGAAGCTTTCTTT.

This clonotype was detected ten times or more. The chain uses TRBV5-1 and TRBJ1-1, with D hard to call. This CDR3 spans 13 amino acids. Germline lookup yields CDR1 SGHRS and CDR2 YFSETQ. Trimming pared 3 bases from V and 0 bases from J, leaving 6 bases between. For the CDR3, the DNA is TGCGCCAGCAGCTCTATATTGAACACTGAAGCTTTCTTT. Translated: CASSSILNTEAFF.

The chain has TRBV18 and TRBJ2-5; 7 bases map to TRBD2. There are 15 residues in the CDR3. With V trimmed by 0 bases and J by 1 base, 2 bases remained unmatched. The germline gives CDR1 KGHSH, CDR2 LQKENI. Here the CDR3 DNA reads TGTGCCAGCTCACCACCGGGCGGGGGCCAAGAGACCCAGTACTTC. This encodes CASSPPGGGQETQYF.

This clonotype was counted at least ten times. The rearrangement links TRBV12-3 or TRBV12-4 to TRBJ2-7; D remains ambiguous. Trimming removed 5 bases at V and 3 bases at J, with 5 bases between. The CDR3 runs 11 residues. In DNA, the CDR3 is TGTGCCAGCAGTGCCGTCTACGAGCAGTACTTC. Amino acid sequence: CASSAVYEQYF.

This clonotype was observed many times. As DNA, the CDR3 is TGTGCCAGCAGTTTAGGACAAGGATTCACAGAGACCCAGTACTTC. It translates to CASSLGQGFTETQYF. The J gene is TRBJ2-5, the V gene TRBV12-3 or TRBV12-4; D is undetermined. Trimming removed 1 base at V and 4 bases at J, with 13 bases between. The CDR3 is made up of 15 amino acids.